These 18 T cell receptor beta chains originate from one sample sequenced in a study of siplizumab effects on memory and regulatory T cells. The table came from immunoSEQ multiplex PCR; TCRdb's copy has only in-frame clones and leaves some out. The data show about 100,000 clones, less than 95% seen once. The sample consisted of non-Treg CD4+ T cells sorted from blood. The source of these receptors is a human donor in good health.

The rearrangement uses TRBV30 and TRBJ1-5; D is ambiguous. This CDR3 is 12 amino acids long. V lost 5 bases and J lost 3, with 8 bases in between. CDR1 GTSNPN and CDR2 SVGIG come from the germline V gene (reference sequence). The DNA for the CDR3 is TGTGCCTGGGGAGGGTCCAATCAGCCCCAGCATTTT. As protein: CAWGGSNQPQHF.

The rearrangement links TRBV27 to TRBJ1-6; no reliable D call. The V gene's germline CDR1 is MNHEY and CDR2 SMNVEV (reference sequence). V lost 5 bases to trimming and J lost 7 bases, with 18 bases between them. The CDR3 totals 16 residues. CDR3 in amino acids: CASSGSRTVANSPLHF. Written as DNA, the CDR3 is TGTGCCAGCAGTGGATCTCGGACGGTCGCCAATTCACCCCTCCACTTT.

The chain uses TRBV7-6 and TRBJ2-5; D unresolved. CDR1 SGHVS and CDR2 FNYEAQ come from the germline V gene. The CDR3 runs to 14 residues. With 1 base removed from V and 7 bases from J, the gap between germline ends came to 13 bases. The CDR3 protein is CASSLGSPLGTQYF. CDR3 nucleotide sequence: TGTGCCAGCAGCTTAGGAAGTCCCCTCGGGACCCAGTACTTC. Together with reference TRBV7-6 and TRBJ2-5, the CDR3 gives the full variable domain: GAGVSQSPRYKVTKRGQDVALRCDPISGHVSLYWYRQALGQGPEFLTYFNYEAQQDKSGLPNDRFSAERPEGSISTLTIQRTEQRDSAMYRCASSLGSPLGTQYFGPGTRLLVL.

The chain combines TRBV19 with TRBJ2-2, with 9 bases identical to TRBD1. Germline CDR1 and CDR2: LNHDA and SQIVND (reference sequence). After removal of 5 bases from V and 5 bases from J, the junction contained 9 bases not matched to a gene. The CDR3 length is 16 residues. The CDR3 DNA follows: TGTGCCAGTAGTTTAACACAGGGGGCTGGGACCGGGGAGCTGTTTTTT. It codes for CASSLTQGAGTGELFF. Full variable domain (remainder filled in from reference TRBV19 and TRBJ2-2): DGGITQSPKYLFRKEGQNVTLSCEQNLNHDAMYWYRQDPGQGLRLIYYSQIVNDFQKGDIAEGYSVSREKKESFPLTVTSAQKNPTAFYLCASSLTQGAGTGELFFGEGSRLTVL.

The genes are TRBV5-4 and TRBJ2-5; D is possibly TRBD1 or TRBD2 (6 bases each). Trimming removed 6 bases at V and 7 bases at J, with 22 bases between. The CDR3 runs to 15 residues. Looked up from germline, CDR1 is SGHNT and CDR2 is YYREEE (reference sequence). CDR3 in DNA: TGTGCCAGCACCCAGGAGGGGGGATGGTCAGGGACCCAGTACTTC. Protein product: CASTQEGGWSGTQYF.

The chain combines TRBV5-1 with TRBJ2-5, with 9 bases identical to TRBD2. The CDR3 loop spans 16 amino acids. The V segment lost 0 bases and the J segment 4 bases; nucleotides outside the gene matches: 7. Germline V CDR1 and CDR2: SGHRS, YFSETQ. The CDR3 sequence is CASSLVSGSLRETQYF. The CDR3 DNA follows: TGCGCCAGCAGCTTGGTTAGCGGGAGTTTGCGAGAGACCCAGTACTTC.

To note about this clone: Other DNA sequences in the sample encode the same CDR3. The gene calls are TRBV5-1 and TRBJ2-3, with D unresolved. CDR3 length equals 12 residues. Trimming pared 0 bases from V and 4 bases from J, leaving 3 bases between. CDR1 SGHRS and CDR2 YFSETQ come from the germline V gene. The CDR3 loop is CASSLEADTQYF. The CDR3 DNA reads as TGCGCCAGCAGCTTGGAGGCAGATACGCAGTATTTT.

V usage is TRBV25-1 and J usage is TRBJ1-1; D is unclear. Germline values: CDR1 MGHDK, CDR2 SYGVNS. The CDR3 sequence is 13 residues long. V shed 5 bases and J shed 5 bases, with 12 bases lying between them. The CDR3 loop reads CASSHYLGTEAFF. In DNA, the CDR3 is TGTGCCAGCAGTCACTATTTGGGGACTGAAGCTTTCTTT.

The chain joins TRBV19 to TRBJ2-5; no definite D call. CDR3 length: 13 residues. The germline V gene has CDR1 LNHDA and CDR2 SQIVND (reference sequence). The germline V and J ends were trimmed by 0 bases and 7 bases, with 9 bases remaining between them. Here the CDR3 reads CASSIDTIMTQYF. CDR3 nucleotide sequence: TGTGCCAGTAGTATAGATACCATAATGACCCAGTACTTC. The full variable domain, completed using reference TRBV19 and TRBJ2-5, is DGGITQSPKYLFRKEGQNVTLSCEQNLNHDAMYWYRQDPGQGLRLIYYSQIVNDFQKGDIAEGYSVSREKKESFPLTVTSAQKNPTAFYLCASSIDTIMTQYFGPGTRLLVL.

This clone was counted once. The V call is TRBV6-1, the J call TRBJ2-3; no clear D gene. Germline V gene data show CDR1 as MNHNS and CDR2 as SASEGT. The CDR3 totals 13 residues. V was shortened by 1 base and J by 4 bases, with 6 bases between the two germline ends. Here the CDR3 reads CASSEERPDTQYF. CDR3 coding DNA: TGTGCCAGCAGTGAAGAGCGTCCAGATACGCAGTATTTT.

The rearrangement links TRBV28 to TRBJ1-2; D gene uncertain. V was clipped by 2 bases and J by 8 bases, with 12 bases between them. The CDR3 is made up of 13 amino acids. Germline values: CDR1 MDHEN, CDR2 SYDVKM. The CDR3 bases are TGTGCCAGCAGTTTAGCGGGTCTAGGAGGCTACACCTTC. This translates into CASSLAGLGGYTF.

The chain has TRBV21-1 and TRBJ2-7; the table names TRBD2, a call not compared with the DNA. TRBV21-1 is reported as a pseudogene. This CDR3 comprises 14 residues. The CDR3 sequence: CASSKVGVPYEQYF. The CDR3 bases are TGTGCCAGCAGCAAAGTGGGAGTTCCCTACGAGCAGTACTTC.

The chain's CDR3 is CASSRLAGDGDTQYF. The DNA for the CDR3 is TGTGCCAGTAGTCGACTAGCGGGAGACGGAGATACGCAGTATTTT. The chain carries TRBV19 and TRBJ2-3, with 12 positions matching TRBD2. The germline V gene has CDR1 LNHDA and CDR2 SQIVND (reference sequence). The CDR3 is 15 amino acids. J was trimmed by 5 bases and V by 5 bases; bases with no gene match: 5.

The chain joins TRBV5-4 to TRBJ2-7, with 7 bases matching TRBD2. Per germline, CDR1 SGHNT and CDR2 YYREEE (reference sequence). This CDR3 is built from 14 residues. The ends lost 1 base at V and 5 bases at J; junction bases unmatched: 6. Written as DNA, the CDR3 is TGTGCCAGCAGCTTGACGGGAGGATACAACGAGCAGTACTTC. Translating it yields CASSLTGGYNEQYF.

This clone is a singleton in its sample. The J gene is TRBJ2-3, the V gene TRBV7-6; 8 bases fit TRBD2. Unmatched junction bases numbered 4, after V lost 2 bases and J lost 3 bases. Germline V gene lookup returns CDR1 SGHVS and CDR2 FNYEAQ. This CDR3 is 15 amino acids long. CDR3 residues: CASSLTAGGTDTQYF. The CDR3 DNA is TGTGCCAGCAGCTTAACGGCGGGAGGTACAGATACGCAGTATTTT.

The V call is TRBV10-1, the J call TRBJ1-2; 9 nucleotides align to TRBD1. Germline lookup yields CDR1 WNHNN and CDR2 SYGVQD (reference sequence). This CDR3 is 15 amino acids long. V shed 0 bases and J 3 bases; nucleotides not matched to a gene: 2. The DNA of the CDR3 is TGCGCCAGCAGTGAGTCCAGGACAGGGGACTATGGCTACACCTTC. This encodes CASSESRTGDYGYTF.

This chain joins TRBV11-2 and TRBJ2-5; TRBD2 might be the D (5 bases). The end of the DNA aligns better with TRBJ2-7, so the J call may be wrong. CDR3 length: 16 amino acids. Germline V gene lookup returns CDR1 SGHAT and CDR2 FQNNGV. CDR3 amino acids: CASSNPSGRLSYEQYF. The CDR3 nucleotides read TGTGCCAGCAGCAATCCTAGTGGGAGACTTTCCTACGAGCAGTACTTC.

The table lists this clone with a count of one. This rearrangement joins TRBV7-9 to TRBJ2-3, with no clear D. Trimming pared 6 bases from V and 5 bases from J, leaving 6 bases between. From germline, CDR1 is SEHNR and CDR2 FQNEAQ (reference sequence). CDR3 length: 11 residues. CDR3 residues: CASSWVDTQYF. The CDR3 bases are TGTGCCAGCAGTTGGGTAGATACGCAGTATTTT.